The rows below give T cell receptor beta chains drawn from one sample of a study of T-cell reconstitution after alpha-beta-depleted transplantation in children. TCRdb reprocessed the PCR reads with MiXCR, giving one entry per CDR3 protein. The data show roughly 310,000 distinct CDR3 sequences, over 20% seen once. Material: PBMCs, mostly from graft donor cells, obtained 180 days after TCRalphabeta/CD19-depleted stem cell transplant. The receptors stem from a male patient aged 10 to 17 who had a stem cell transplant for acute lymphoblastic leukemia, so the T cells may come from the graft donor. Both conserved end residues are part of each CDR3. A D gene is named only where the DNA matches it firmly. Rows may omit the clone size; those that give it use once, few, many or a size class.

J gene: TRBJ2-1; V gene: TRBV6-4; D gene: TRBD2; clone size: -; CDR3 DNA: TGTGCCAGCAGTGACTCGGGACTAGCGGGAGGGCCGGTCAATGAGCAGTTCTTC; CDR3 protein: CASSDSGLAGGPVNEQFF
J gene: TRBJ1-1; V gene: TRBV29-1; D gene: -; clone size: few; CDR3 DNA: TGCAGCGTTGGTGGGGGACCTTTGAACACTGAAGCTTTCTTT; CDR3 protein: CSVGGGPLNTEAFF
J gene: TRBJ2-1; V gene: TRBV9; D gene: -; clone size: few; CDR3 DNA: TGTGCCAGCAGCGTAGGGTCCTGGGCAGGACCATACAATGAGCAGTTCTTC; CDR3 protein: CASSVGSWAGPYNEQFF
J gene: TRBJ2-7; V gene: TRBV6-1; D gene: -; clone size: -; CDR3 DNA: TGTGCCAGCAGTGAAGCCCTGGTGTTTGACGAGCAGTACTTC; CDR3 protein: CASSEALVFDEQYF
J gene: TRBJ2-7; V gene: TRBV20-1; D gene: TRBD2; clone size: -; CDR3 DNA: TGCAGACCTAGCGGGAGGAGGGGATACGAGCAGTACTTC; CDR3 protein: CRPSGRRGYEQYF
J gene: TRBJ2-7; V gene: TRBV6-6; D gene: -; clone size: -; CDR3 DNA: TGTGCCAGCAGTTACTCTAGCGGCTGGTACTTC; CDR3 protein: CASSYSSGWYF
J gene: TRBJ2-3; V gene: TRBV9; D gene: TRBD2; clone size: few; CDR3 DNA: TGTGCCAGCAGCGTAGGGACTAGCGGTACCTTAGATACGCAGTATTTT; CDR3 protein: CASSVGTSGTLDTQYF
J gene: TRBJ2-3; V gene: TRBV20-1; D gene: TRBD2; clone size: -; CDR3 DNA: TGCAGTGCTAGAACGGCTAGCGGGAGGGCCACTACTAGCACAGATACGCAGTATTTT; CDR3 protein: CSARTASGRATTSTDTQYF
J gene: TRBJ1-1; V gene: TRBV6-1; D gene: -; clone size: -; CDR3 DNA: TGTGCCAGCAGCTTCGACGGGGGACACACTGAAGCTTTCTTT; CDR3 protein: CASSFDGGHTEAFF
J gene: TRBJ2-5; V gene: TRBV24-1; D gene: -; clone size: -; CDR3 DNA: TGTGCCACCAGTGATTTCCGGGGGCGGGAGACCCAGTACTTC; CDR3 protein: CATSDFRGRETQYF
J gene: TRBJ2-3; V gene: TRBV12-3/TRBV12-4; D gene: -; clone size: -; CDR3 DNA: TGTGCCAAAGTGGGCCCCACAGATACGCAGTATTTT; CDR3 protein: CAKVGPTDTQYF
J gene: TRBJ2-5; V gene: TRBV20-1; D gene: -; clone size: -; CDR3 DNA: TGCAGTGCTAGATCCGTGGAGACCCAGTACTTC; CDR3 protein: CSARSVETQYF
J gene: TRBJ1-2; V gene: TRBV20-1; D gene: TRBD1; clone size: few; CDR3 DNA: TGCAGTGCTAGCCCATTTCAGGGGGGGGGTGGCTACACCTTC; CDR3 protein: CSASPFQGGGGYTF
J gene: TRBJ2-7; V gene: TRBV4-1; D gene: -; clone size: -; CDR3 DNA: TGCGCCAGCAGCCAAGATCGGACCAGCTCCTACGAGCAGTACTTC; CDR3 protein: CASSQDRTSSYEQYF
J gene: TRBJ2-7; V gene: TRBV18; D gene: -; clone size: few; CDR3 DNA: TGTGCCAGCTCACCACCGCAGCGGTTAAGCTCCTACGAGCAGTACTTC; CDR3 protein: CASSPPQRLSSYEQYF
J gene: TRBJ2-1; V gene: TRBV6-4; D gene: -; clone size: -; CDR3 DNA: TGTGCCAGCAGTACTAGAGCCTTGGCGGCTTTAAGCTCCTACAATGAGCAGTTCTTC; CDR3 protein: CASSTRALAALSSYNEQFF
J gene: TRBJ1-5; V gene: TRBV9; D gene: -; clone size: -; CDR3 DNA: TGTGCCAGCAGCGTAGACAGGGAAAATCAGCCCCAGCATTTT; CDR3 protein: CASSVDRENQPQHF
J gene: TRBJ2-7; V gene: TRBV12-3/TRBV12-4; D gene: -; clone size: few; CDR3 DNA: TGTGCCAGCAGTTTTAAGCACTACGAGCAGTACTTC; CDR3 protein: CASSFKHYEQYF
J gene: TRBJ2-7; V gene: TRBV19; D gene: -; clone size: -; CDR3 DNA: TGTGCCAGTATCCAGGACAGTCCCCCCTACGAGCAGTACTTC; CDR3 protein: CASIQDSPPYEQYF
J gene: TRBJ2-5; V gene: TRBV5-1; D gene: TRBD2; clone size: -; CDR3 DNA: TGCGCCAGCAGCTTTAGCCCCGGGACTAGCGGACAAGAGACCCAGTACTTC; CDR3 protein: CASSFSPGTSGQETQYF
J gene: TRBJ1-1; V gene: TRBV7-3; D gene: -; clone size: -; CDR3 DNA: TGTGCCAGCAGCTTAAGGGCGTCCACTGAAGCTTTCTTT; CDR3 protein: CASSLRASTEAFF
J gene: TRBJ2-1; V gene: TRBV5-1; D gene: TRBD2; clone size: -; CDR3 DNA: TGCGCCAGCAGCTTGGGGGCTCTAGCGGGCGGATACAATGAGCAGTTCTTC; CDR3 protein: CASSLGALAGGYNEQFF